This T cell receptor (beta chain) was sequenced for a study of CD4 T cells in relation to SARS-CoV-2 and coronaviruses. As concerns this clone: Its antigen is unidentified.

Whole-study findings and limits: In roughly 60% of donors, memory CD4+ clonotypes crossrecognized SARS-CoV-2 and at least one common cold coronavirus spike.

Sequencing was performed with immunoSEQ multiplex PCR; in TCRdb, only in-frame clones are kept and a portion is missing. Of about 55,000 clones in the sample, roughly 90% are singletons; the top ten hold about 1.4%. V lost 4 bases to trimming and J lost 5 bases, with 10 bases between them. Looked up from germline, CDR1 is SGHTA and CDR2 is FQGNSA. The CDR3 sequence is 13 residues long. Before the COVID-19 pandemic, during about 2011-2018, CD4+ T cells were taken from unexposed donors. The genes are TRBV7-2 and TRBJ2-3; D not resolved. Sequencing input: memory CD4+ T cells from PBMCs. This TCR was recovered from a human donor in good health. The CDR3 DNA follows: TGTGCCAGCAGCTCCGCTCACGGAGATACGCAGTATTTT. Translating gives CASSSAHGDTQYF.